Reported below is one T cell receptor beta chain. Its specificity is unknown. This sample is drawn from a study of shared clonotypes between healthy human individuals. Study-level background: CD4 naive cells filled three plates per donor, CD4 memory three, CD8 naive two and CD8 memory one. Study observations and caveats: Collection of samples was limited to blood; tissue repertoires likely differ.

Into CD45RA+ naive and CD45RA-negative memory subsets, the CD4+ cells were split. The data were produced by immunoSEQ multiplex PCR, yet TCRdb's version contains in-frame clones alone and is incomplete. The sample consists of roughly 760,000 clones, roughly 70% of them appearing once. Sample: memory CD4+ T cells sorted from blood. The subset here: CD45RA-negative fraction. The receptor's source is a woman aged 25 to 39 in good health.

CDR3 nucleotides: TGTGCCAGCAGTCTCGGACGTACGCAGTATTTT. This gives the protein CASSLGRTQYF. The genes are TRBV28 and TRBJ2-3; D unclear. The germline gives CDR1 MDHEN, CDR2 SYDVKM. V lost 5 bases, J lost 8 bases, and 8 bases lay in between. CDR3 length: 11 amino acids.